This T cell receptor beta chain was sequenced during a study of T cells in Graves' hyperthyroidism and ophthalmopathy. The overall study: Peripheral blood was taken when the disease was first diagnosed, before any treatment began. Study-wide points: Within blood appeared most thyroid clonotypes that had expanded above 0.001. Ophthalmopathy was told apart from stable hyperthyroidism by a 13 V-J model.

Aged 18 to 65, the patients had hyperthyroidism that was newly diagnosed and had lasted under 2 months. This clonotype was picked up many times. Its antigen is unidentified. CDR1 and CDR2 (germline): MDHEN, SYDVKM. V was trimmed by 9 bases and J by 4 bases, leaving 16 bases between them. The CDR3 spans 14 residues. From RNA transcripts, TCR beta CDR3 regions were amplified. Carried out on the TCR CDR3, a first-round RT-PCR used the HTBI primer set. TCRdb recomputed calls from the multiplex PCR reads with MiXCR, one row per CDR3 protein. The sample contains about 400,000 distinct CDR3 sequences, 15% to 18% of which appear only once.

This clonotype was obtained from a woman under 30 with Graves' hyperthyroidism that later progressed to Graves' ophthalmopathy. What was sequenced was blood. The chain has TRBV28 and TRBJ2-1; D possibly uses TRBD1 or TRBD2 (6 bases each). CDR3: CASRGVLAYNEQFF. Written as DNA, the CDR3 is TGTGCCAGTAGGGGGGTACTAGCTTACAATGAGCAGTTCTTC.